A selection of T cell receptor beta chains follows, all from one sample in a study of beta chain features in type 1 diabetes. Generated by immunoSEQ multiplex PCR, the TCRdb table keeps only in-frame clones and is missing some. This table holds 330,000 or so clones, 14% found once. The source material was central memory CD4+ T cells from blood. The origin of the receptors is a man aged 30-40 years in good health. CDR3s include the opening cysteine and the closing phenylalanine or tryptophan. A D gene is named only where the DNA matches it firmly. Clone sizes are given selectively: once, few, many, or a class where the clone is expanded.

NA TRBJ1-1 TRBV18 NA TGTGCCAGCTCGCCCCAGGGTTTAGCAGCTTTCTTT CASSPQGLAAFF
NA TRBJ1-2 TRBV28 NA TGTGCCAGCAAAAGGTCGCCGGTCTATGGCTACACCTTC CASKRSPVYGYTF
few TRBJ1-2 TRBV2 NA TGTGCCAGCAGTATGGGGGGGTATTCGGAAGGCTACACCTTC CASSMGGYSEGYTF
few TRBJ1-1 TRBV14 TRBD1 TGTGCCAGCAGCCGTAGCGACAGGGTTAGGACTGAAGCTTTCTTT CASSRSDRVRTEAFF
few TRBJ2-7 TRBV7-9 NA TGTGCCAGCAGCTATTCGAGGGGGTCCAGGGACGAGCAGTACTTC CASSYSRGSRDEQYF
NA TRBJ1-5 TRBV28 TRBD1 TGTGCCAGCACAAGGACAGGGGGCGCTGGCAATCAGCCCCAGCATTTT CASTRTGGAGNQPQHF
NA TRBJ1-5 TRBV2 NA TGTGCCACCAGGAACAGGCTCGATCAGCCCCAGCATTTT CATRNRLDQPQHF
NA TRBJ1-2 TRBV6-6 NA TGTGCCAGCGGAACAGGCTATGGCTACACCTTC CASGTGYGYTF
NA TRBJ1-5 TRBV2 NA TGTGCCAGCAGTGGGACGCAAAATAGCAATCAGCCCCAGCATTTT CASSGTQNSNQPQHF
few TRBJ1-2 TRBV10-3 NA TGTGCCAGCAGTTATGCCCCAGAGTATGGCTACACCTTC CASSYAPEYGYTF
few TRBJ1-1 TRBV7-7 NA TGCGCCAGCAGCCAAGATAGGAGCAGCGCCAAGGCTTTCTTT CASSQDRSSAKAFF
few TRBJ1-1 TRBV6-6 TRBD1 TGTGCCAGCAGTTACGCCAGGGACAGGGACCCCCCAGCTTTCTTT CASSYARDRDPPAFF
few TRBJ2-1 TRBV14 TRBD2 TGTGCCAGCAGCGGATTTTACGGGACTAGCGGGAGCTATGAGCAGTTCTTC CASSGFYGTSGSYEQFF
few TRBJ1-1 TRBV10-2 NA TGCGCCAGCAGTGACGCAGGGGATGAAGCTTTCTTT CASSDAGDEAFF
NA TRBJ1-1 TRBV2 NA TGTGCCAGCGAACCACAGGGAATAATTACTGAAGCTTTCTTT CASEPQGIITEAFF
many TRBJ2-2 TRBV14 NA TGTGCCAGCAGCCAAGATCGGGCCGGGGAGCTGTTTTTT CASSQDRAGELFF